This T cell receptor beta chain was found in a study of cytomegalovirus exposure and HLA in healthy donors. Overall study: Researchers previously reported finding 117 million unique TCR beta sequences from about 200 million T cells.

Study-wide results and caveats: The majority of TCR sequences were rare, yet some public TCRs appeared in many donors. There were about 160 TCR beta chains listed as cytomegalovirus-associated. Rates of TCR association differed by HLA locus in a later analysis, with DRB1 highest and HLA-C lowest.

Germline loops: CDR1 SGHRS, CDR2 YFSETQ. Unmatched junction bases numbered 7, after V lost 4 bases and J lost 5 bases. CDR3 length equals 16 residues. Concerning this clone itself: The antigen remains undetermined.

PCR involved 60 Vbeta and 13 Jbeta primers. Data came from immunoSEQ multiplex PCR; TCRdb stores just in-frame clones and leaves some out. This sample has around 130,000 clones, with 80% to 90% found just once. The chain employs TRBV5-1 and TRBJ2-3, with 13 bases that match TRBD2. The receptor was isolated from a woman under 30 in good health and CMV-seropositive. Sequenced material: PBMCs. CDR3 loop: CASSTGTSGARDTQYF. In DNA, the CDR3 is TGCGCCAGCAGCACCGGGACTAGCGGGGCAAGAGATACGCAGTATTTT.